The sequence of this TCR beta chain was determined in a study of shared clonotypes between healthy human individuals. Study-level results: Sampling involved blood alone; tissue repertoires likely differ. Among the subsets, naive ones generally showed larger estimated richness than memory ones.

Germline V gene sequence: CDR1 SGDLS, CDR2 YYNGEE. The CDR3 runs to 16 residues. Trimming took off 2 bases at V and 0 bases at J, with 12 bases between the two ends. The assay was immunoSEQ multiplex PCR, and TCRdb's table has in-frame clones only and misses some. Of 2.5 million or so clones detected, over 85% appear once; the ten largest clones hold 0.13% to 0.15%. As to this clone: Antigen specificity is unknown.

The sequenced sample was naive CD4+ T cells sorted from blood. Subset reported: CD45RA+ positively selected. The TCR comes from a man in his late teens or twenties in good health. The chain has TRBV9 and TRBJ1-3, with TRBD1 as a possible D gene (5 bases). The CDR3 reads CASSVAGAASGNTIYF. In DNA, the CDR3 is TGTGCCAGCAGCGTCGCTGGGGCAGCCTCTGGAAACACCATATATTTT. Full variable domain (rest looked up from reference TRBV9 and TRBJ1-3): DSGVTQTPKHLITATGQRVTLRCSPRSGDLSVYWYQQSLDQGLQFLIQYYNGEERAKGNILERFSAQQFPDLHSELNLSSLELGDSALYFCASSVAGAASGNTIYFGEGSWLTVV.